This passage covers 21 T cell receptor beta chains from one sample sequenced in a study of circulating and synovial CD4+ cells in juvenile arthritis. Profiled with immunoSEQ multiplex PCR; TCRdb holds only in-frame clones, not every one. The sample has under 35,000 clones; around 95% are singletons. The sequenced material came from CD4+ T cells from blood. These receptors were collected from a human donor with juvenile idiopathic arthritis.

The chain employs TRBV6-5 and TRBJ1-1, with no clear D. The CDR3 is 14 residues long. V was cut by 2 bases and J by 3 bases, with 10 bases left in between. CDR1 and CDR2 (germline): MNHEY, SVGAGI. CDR3 in DNA: TGTGCCAGCAGTTACGCGGTGAGGGACACTGAAGCTTTCTTT. Translated, it gives CASSYAVRDTEAFF.

V usage is TRBV5-8 and J usage is TRBJ1-6, with D tentatively TRBD1 (6 bases). Per the germline V gene, CDR1 is SGHTS and CDR2 is YDEGEE. The CDR3 sequence is 16 residues long. The V end was cut by 1 base, the J end by 6 bases, with 14 bases between. The CDR3 loop is CASSLFIGGANSPLHF. The CDR3 DNA sequence: TGTGCCAGCAGCTTGTTCATTGGGGGCGCTAATTCACCCCTCCACTTT.

The chain recombines TRBV6-5 with TRBJ2-7, with 8 bases identical to TRBD1. J was trimmed by 2 bases and V by 2 bases; bases with no gene match: 5. CDR1 is MNHEY and CDR2 is SVGAGI in the germline V gene. This CDR3 contains 15 residues. Here the CDR3 DNA reads TGTGCCAGCAGTTACGGGGACAGGACAACCTACGAGCAGTACTTC. As protein: CASSYGDRTTYEQYF.

CDR3 sequence (DNA): TGTGCCTGGAGTGTTGGGGGGGGGTACAATGAGCAGTTCTTC. It encodes CAWSVGGGYNEQFF. V usage is TRBV30 and J usage is TRBJ2-1; TRBD2 matches 7 bases. There are 14 residues in the CDR3. The ends lost 0 bases at V and 4 bases at J; junction bases unmatched: 3. In germline, CDR1 is GTSNPN, CDR2 SVGIG (reference sequence).

This sequence joins TRBV7-3 and TRBJ1-1, with a tentative D call TRBD1 (6 bases). The ends were cut back, 5 bases at V and 3 bases at J, with 13 bases in the middle. The CDR3 contains 14 residues. Per the germline V gene, CDR1 is SGHTA and CDR2 is FQGTGA. The CDR3 sequence is CASSPTGTDTEAFF. In nucleotides, the CDR3 is TGTGCCAGCAGCCCCACAGGGACCGACACTGAAGCTTTCTTT.

This chain joins TRBV19 and TRBJ2-1; 8 nucleotides align to TRBD1. The germline V gene has CDR1 LNHDA and CDR2 SQIVND (reference sequence). The CDR3 has 15 residues. V lost 4 bases and J lost 2; bases outside the gene matches: 4. As DNA, the CDR3 is TGTGCCAGTAGTAATCCAGGGGGCACCTACAATGAGCAGTTCTTC. Amino acids: CASSNPGGTYNEQFF.

This clone was seen only a few times. V usage is TRBV19 and J usage is TRBJ1-4; 8 positions agree with TRBD1. Trimming took 6 bases from V and 10 from J; bases not matched to a gene: 13. Germline CDR1 and CDR2: LNHDA and SQIVND (reference sequence). The CDR3 loop spans 15 amino acids. CDR3 in amino acids: CASSKLDRETGKLFF. The CDR3 coding sequence is TGTGCCAGTAGCAAACTGGACAGGGAGACAGGAAAACTGTTTTTT.

The CDR3 loop reads CASSPYPTGGYGYTF. CDR3 coding DNA: TGTGCCAGCAGCCCTTACCCCACAGGGGGCTATGGCTACACCTTC. V and J are TRBV7-8 and TRBJ1-2; the match to TRBD1 covers 8 bases. The CDR3 is 15 residues long. Trimming removed 5 bases from V and 4 bases from J; junction bases left unmatched: 9. The germline gives CDR1 SGHVS, CDR2 FQNEAQ.

The rearrangement joins TRBV19 to TRBJ2-3; 12 bases agree with TRBD2. CDR1 is LNHDA and CDR2 is SQIVND in the germline V gene (reference sequence). The V segment lost 9 bases and the J segment 4 bases; nucleotides outside the gene matches: 2. The CDR3 extends over 13 amino acids. CDR3 sequence: CASRLAGADTQYF. The CDR3 DNA is TGTGCCAGCCGACTAGCGGGAGCAGATACGCAGTATTTT.

V and J are TRBV6-5 and TRBJ1-3; a weak D match, TRBD1 (5 bases). Germline CDR1 MNHEY, CDR2 SVGAGI. V lost 2 bases and J lost 0, with 11 bases in between. The CDR3 covers 16 residues. DNA for the CDR3: TGTGCCAGCAGTTACGGGGCAGGTTCCTCTGGAAACACCATATATTTT. The encoded protein is CASSYGAGSSGNTIYF.

The chain links TRBV5-5 to TRBJ1-1; no clear D. The CDR3 is made up of 17 amino acids. The V gene lost 1 base and the J gene lost 4 bases, with 20 bases spanning the gap. The germline V gene has CDR1 SGHKS and CDR2 YYEKEE (reference sequence). CDR3 DNA: TGTGCCAGCAGCTTGTTTCCGGAAGCCAAAGCGAGCACTGAAGCTTTCTTT. Translation: CASSLFPEAKASTEAFF.

The V and J genes are TRBV6-5 and TRBJ1-1; the D gene is possibly TRBD1 (6 bases). V lost 7 bases and J lost 1, with 13 bases in between. CDR3 length: 14 amino acids. CDR1 is MNHEY, CDR2 SVGAGI, per germline. The CDR3 sequence: CASKPGQQNTEAFF. For the CDR3, the DNA is TGTGCCAGCAAGCCGGGACAACAGAACACTGAAGCTTTCTTT.

CDR3 region: CASSGPGGDGYTF. The DNA of the CDR3 is TGTGCCAGCAGCGGCCCAGGGGGAGATGGCTACACCTTC. The chain recombines TRBV9 with TRBJ1-2; 7 positions match TRBD1. Germline trimming cut 3 bases from V and 6 bases from J; bases unmatched to any gene: 5. CDR3 length: 13 residues. CDR1 is SGDLS and CDR2 is YYNGEE in the germline V gene.

This rearrangement joins TRBV2 to TRBJ2-3, with a tentative D call TRBD1 (6 bases). The V and J ends lost 4 bases and 5 bases respectively, with 10 bases between them. The CDR3 extends over 13 amino acids. Germline V gene sequence: CDR1 SNHLY, CDR2 FYNNEI. CDR3 nucleotide sequence: TGTGCCAGCAGTGGGGGGCCGGGAGATACGCAGTATTTT. Residues: CASSGGPGDTQYF.

The V call is TRBV19, the J call TRBJ1-2; D is undetermined. V was shortened by 0 bases and J by 4 bases, with 6 bases between the two germline ends. The CDR3 has 13 amino acids. Germline V CDR1 and CDR2: LNHDA, SQIVND (reference sequence). Here the CDR3 reads CASSIDHSYGYTF. CDR3 coding DNA: TGTGCCAGTAGTATAGACCACAGCTATGGCTACACCTTC.

The rearrangement links TRBV30 to TRBJ1-6, with 7 bases matching TRBD1. V lost 5 bases, J lost 9 bases, and 7 bases stayed unmatched. The CDR3 runs 13 residues. Per the germline V gene, CDR1 is GTSNPN and CDR2 is SVGIG (reference sequence). The CDR3, as DNA: TGTGCCTGGCGGGGAAGGGACAGTTCACCCCTCCACTTT. As protein: CAWRGRDSSPLHF.

The chain uses TRBV18 and TRBJ2-5; D not certain. The CDR3 totals 17 residues. V lost 0 bases, J lost 2 bases, and 16 bases lay in between. Germline lookup yields CDR1 KGHSH and CDR2 LQKENI. In DNA form, the CDR3 reads TGTGCCAGCTCACCACCGGTGGAACTCAAGACACAAGAGACCCAGTACTTC. This codes for CASSPPVELKTQETQYF.

CDR3 protein: CASSLHSGGYEQYF. The CDR3, as DNA: TGCGCCAGCAGCCTTCACTCGGGAGGGTACGAGCAGTACTTC. This chain uses TRBV5-1 with TRBJ2-7; 8 bases fit TRBD2. V lost 4 bases to trimming and J lost 4 bases; unmatched junction nucleotides: 7. The germline V gene has CDR1 SGHRS and CDR2 YFSETQ. The CDR3 runs to 14 residues.

In regard to this clone: Other DNA sequences within the sample encode an identical CDR3. The gene calls are TRBV29-1 and TRBJ1-1; D ambiguous. The ends were cut back, 7 bases at V and 4 bases at J, with 13 bases in the middle. The CDR3 covers 12 residues. The germline V gene encodes CDR1 SQVTM and CDR2 ANQGSEA. The CDR3 nucleotides are TGCAGCGCCGGCCGGGAGGCCACTGAAGCTTTCTTT. Translation: CSAGREATEAFF. Combining the CDR3 with reference TRBV29-1 and TRBJ1-1 gives the whole variable domain SAVISQKPSRDICQRGTSLTIQCQVDSQVTMMFWYRQQPGQSLTLIATANQGSEATYESGFVIDKFPISRPNLTFSTLTVSNMSPEDSSIYLCSAGREATEAFFGQGTRLTVV.

V and J are TRBV6-1 and TRBJ1-1; maybe TRBD1 (5 bases). Germline assignment: CDR1 MNHNS and CDR2 SASEGT. V was trimmed by 7 bases and J by 4 bases, leaving 13 bases between them. The CDR3 spans 13 residues. CDR3 DNA: TGTGCCAGCACCGAAGGGGCGAGCACTGAAGCTTTCTTT. Amino acid sequence: CASTEGASTEAFF.

The chain links TRBV6-6 to TRBJ2-2, with TRBD2 matching over 8 bases. V lost 6 bases and J lost 1; bases outside the gene matches: 7. Germline-derived CDR1 and CDR2 are MNHNY and SVGAGI (reference sequence). This CDR3 has 16 residues. The CDR3: CASRPPGTRNTGELFF. For the CDR3, the DNA is TGTGCCAGCAGACCCCCCGGGACTAGGAACACCGGGGAGCTGTTTTTT.